These 6 T cell receptor beta chains originate from one sample sequenced in a study of identical twins. TCRdb used MiXCR to reprocess the 5' RACE reads, holding one entry per CDR3 protein. The repertoire includes some 250,000 distinct CDR3 sequences, about an eighth of them detected once, and 3.5% to 5% sits in the top ten. These data were also reused for a study on yellow fever vaccine responses in identical twins.

The sample taken for sequencing was memory (CD45RO+) T cells sorted from blood. The receptors here all came from a woman in her late teens or twenties in good health.

This clonotype appeared a few times. The chain employs TRBV7-6 and TRBJ2-3, with 13 bases lining up with TRBD2. The germline CDR1 and CDR2 sequences are SGHVS and FNYEAQ. The CDR3 loop spans 18 amino acids. J lost 0 bases, V lost 2 bases, and 5 bases had no gene match. For the CDR3, the DNA is TGTGCCAGCAGCTTACGGGGACTAGCGGGGCCAAGCACAGATACGCAGTATTTT. It translates to CASSLRGLAGPSTDTQYF.

This clonotype was seen only a few times. The V gene is TRBV10-1, the J gene TRBJ2-1, with 10 bases lining up with TRBD2. The V gene's germline CDR1 is WNHNN and CDR2 SYGVQD (reference sequence). The CDR3 is 15 residues long. V trimming: 6 bases; J trimming: 2 bases; junction bases outside the gene matches: 4. The CDR3 spells CASSDGTSAYNEQFF. The CDR3 nucleotides read TGCGCCAGCAGCGACGGGACTAGCGCCTACAATGAGCAGTTCTTC.

This chain joins TRBV10-3 and TRBJ2-3; TRBD2 matches 13 bases. J lost 3 bases, V lost 6 bases, and 15 bases had no gene match. Per germline, CDR1 ENHRY and CDR2 SYGVKD. The CDR3 is 19 amino acids. CDR3 in DNA: TGTGCCATCAGCGGGACACCCAGGACTAGCGGGAGATCTACAGATACGCAGTATTTT. Protein: CAISGTPRTSGRSTDTQYF.

This clonotype came up a few times. This chain uses TRBV6-1 with TRBJ2-7; D unclear. The CDR3 spans 15 residues. CDR1 and CDR2 (germline): MNHNS, SASEGT. V lost 6 bases and J 2 bases, leaving 17 bases between the germline ends. CDR3 sequence (DNA): TGTGCCAGCAGCCCAGTACTGAGGAGTACCTACGAGCAGTACTTC. Its translation: CASSPVLRSTYEQYF.

This rearrangement joins TRBV24-1 to TRBJ2-7; no clear D gene. V was cut by 5 bases and J by 7 bases, with 14 bases left in between. Germline V gives CDR1 KGHDR, CDR2 SFDVKD. This CDR3 is 13 amino acids long. Here the CDR3 reads CATSGKRFGEQYF. Written as DNA, the CDR3 is TGTGCCACCAGTGGCAAAAGGTTTGGGGAGCAGTACTTC.

V is TRBV4-3 and J is TRBJ2-4, with D perhaps matching TRBD1 (6 bases). V lost 1 base and J 4 bases, leaving 14 bases between the germline ends. This CDR3 contains 16 residues. In germline, CDR1 is LGHNA, CDR2 YSLEER. The CDR3 here is CASSQGSQGQKNIQYF. The CDR3 DNA is TGCGCCAGCAGCCAAGGTTCCCAGGGGCAAAAAAACATTCAGTACTTC.